This T cell receptor beta chain was identified during a study of T cell repertoires in cytomegalovirus infection. About the research overall: Signatures in public TCR beta sequences pointed to both CMV infection and matching HLA type.

CDR3 length: 14 amino acids. Germline CDR1 LGHDT, CDR2 YNNKEL (reference sequence). Trimming cost V 5 bases and J 4 bases, with 13 bases left between them. On this clonotype itself: What it binds is unknown.

Study observations and caveats: The ex vivo response showed dominance by HLA-C-restricted CMV-specific TCR beta clonotypes. Identification of carriers of CMV plus the relevant HLA was achieved through cumulative public TCR beta family frequency.

TCRdb re-analysed the reads in MiXCR, keeping a single row per CDR3 protein. The sample includes 150,000 to 200,000 distinct CDR3 sequences, roughly 9.8% of them seen just once. The clonotype was recovered from a human donor in good health (CMV status not recorded). Some clones in this sample may be carry-over from other donors' samples. The chain joins TRBV3-1 to TRBJ2-3; perhaps TRBD2 as D (5 bases). Sequencing used PBMCs. The CDR3 loop is CASSSTRTADTQYF. The CDR3 DNA is TGTGCCAGCAGCTCTACTAGAACCGCAGATACGCAGTATTTT.